The 30 T cell receptor beta chains presented below share a single source sample, sequenced in a study of T cell repertoires in cytomegalovirus infection. Their cognate antigens are unknown. TCRdb used MiXCR to reprocess the reads, holding one entry per CDR3 protein. Here the sample spans roughly 800,000 distinct CDR3 sequences, about 28% being singletons. Sequencing was performed on cultured CD8+ T cells from PBMCs, taken from culture after CMV antigen stimulation. Receptors were obtained from a human donor in good health (CMV status not recorded). Some clones in this sample may be carry-over from other donors' samples.

This clonotype was detected a few times. V usage is TRBV7-6 and J usage is TRBJ1-6; D not certain. The CDR3 is made up of 17 amino acids. Germline values: CDR1 SGHVS, CDR2 FNYEAQ. V lost 5 bases to trimming and J lost 0 bases, with 14 bases between them. The CDR3, as DNA: TGTGCCAGCAGCCCTGACCGGGCGAGCTCCTATAATTCACCCCTCCACTTT. Amino acids: CASSPDRASSYNSPLHF.

Comment on this clonotype: A read error may produce the germline difference seen at one junction end. The J gene is TRBJ1-2, the V gene TRBV29-1, with TRBD1 identical over 8 bases. The V gene's germline CDR1 is SQVTM and CDR2 ANQGSEA. The CDR3 is made up of 15 amino acids. In DNA, the CDR3 is TGCGGCGTTGAGGGTGTCGACAGGGGAGGACATGGCTACACCTTC. The encoded protein is CGVEGVDRGGHGYTF.

This chain links TRBV12-3 or TRBV12-4 with TRBJ2-7; the D is unclear. V lost 3 bases, J lost 3 bases, and 9 bases lay in between. The CDR3 has 13 residues. This CDR3 reads CASSFGILYEQYV. CDR3 DNA: TGTGCCAGCAGTTTTGGCATACTCTACGAGCAGTACGTC.

This rearrangement joins TRBV28 to TRBJ1-1, with D unresolved. V dropped 6 bases and J dropped 4 bases, with 12 bases sitting between them. The CDR3 has 13 amino acids. CDR1 and CDR2 from the germline V gene are MDHEN and SYDVKM. The CDR3 loop reads CASSTRGSTEAFF. CDR3 bases: TGTGCCAGCAGCACTCGGGGTAGCACTGAAGCTTTCTTT.

There are a few counts of this clonotype. CDR3 DNA sequence: TGTGCCATCAGTGAGGGACAGGGGGTGAAGGAGACCCAGTACTTC. It encodes CAISEGQGVKETQYF. The chain recombines TRBV10-3 with TRBJ2-5; TRBD1 aligns across 10 bases. J was trimmed by 5 bases and V by 2 bases; bases with no gene match: 5. The CDR3 sequence is 15 residues long. Per the germline V gene, CDR1 is ENHRY and CDR2 is SYGVKD.

V gene TRBV7-6 combines with J gene TRBJ1-1; D unresolved. The germline gives CDR1 SGHVS, CDR2 FNYEAQ. V was trimmed by 5 bases and J by 7 bases, leaving 14 bases between them. CDR3 length equals 13 residues. The CDR3 protein is CASSPFTSGEAFF. CDR3 DNA: TGTGCCAGCAGCCCGTTTACCTCGGGTGAAGCTTTCTTT.

This clonotype has a count of ten or more. The J gene is TRBJ2-7, the V gene TRBV29-1, with D uncertain. The CDR3 has 13 amino acids. The germline V gene has CDR1 SQVTM and CDR2 ANQGSEA. Trimming cost V 5 bases and J 0 bases, with 11 bases left between them. The chain's CDR3 is CSVTALSSYEQYF. CDR3 sequence (DNA): TGCAGCGTTACAGCCTTAAGCTCCTACGAGCAGTACTTC.

This clonotype occurred a few times. The chain combines TRBV7-9 with TRBJ1-1; TRBD1 aligns across 8 bases. This CDR3 spans 15 amino acids. Germline CDR1 SEHNR, CDR2 FQNEAQ (reference sequence). V was pared by 5 bases and J by 1 base, with 6 bases of the junction left unmatched. The CDR3 here is CASSRFQGANTEAFF. Here the CDR3 DNA reads TGTGCCAGCAGCCGCTTCCAGGGGGCGAACACTGAAGCTTTCTTT.

CDR3 sequence reads: CASSPLPTGFDGYTF. In DNA form, the CDR3 reads TGTGCCAGCAGTCCCCTCCCAACGGGATTTGACGGCTACACCTTC. The rearrangement uses TRBV27 and TRBJ1-2; no reliable D call. Deletions cut 5 bases from V and 8 bases from J, with 21 bases between. The CDR3 runs to 15 residues. Germline V lookup: CDR1 MNHEY, CDR2 SMNVEV (reference sequence).

The chain has TRBV7-8 and TRBJ2-1, with 8 bases aligning to TRBD2. V was pared by 4 bases and J by 5 bases, with 7 bases of the junction left unmatched. Looked up from germline, CDR1 is SGHVS and CDR2 is FQNEAQ. CDR3 size: 15 residues. CDR3 DNA: TGTGCCAGCAGCTATTCGGGGGGGTCCCACAATGAGCAGTTCTTC. Protein: CASSYSGGSHNEQFF.

This chain joins TRBV7-6 and TRBJ2-2; TRBD2 might be the D (6 bases). The CDR3 has 12 residues. Germline V gene data show CDR1 as SGHVS and CDR2 as FNYEAQ. Written as DNA, the CDR3 is TGTGCTAGCGGCAGGGCGTCCGGGGAGCTGTTTTTT. Amino acids: CASGRASGELFF.

This clonotype was observed a few times. The J gene is TRBJ2-3, the V gene TRBV27; 8 nucleotides line up with TRBD2. V dropped 5 bases and J dropped 0; count of bases not matched to a gene: 7. The CDR3 sequence is 16 residues long. CDR1 and CDR2 (germline): MNHEY, SMNVEV (reference sequence). In nucleotides, the CDR3 is TGTGCCAGCAGTCGCCTTAGCGGGGCTAGCACAGATACGCAGTATTTT. It translates to CASSRLSGASTDTQYF.

The rearrangement uses TRBV2 and TRBJ2-1; D is ambiguous. V lost 3 bases to trimming and J lost 2 bases, with 11 bases between them. The CDR3 sequence is 15 residues long. The germline V gene has CDR1 SNHLY and CDR2 FYNNEI. CDR3 loop: CASSDPWAAYNEQFF. The DNA of the CDR3 is TGTGCCAGCAGTGACCCCTGGGCAGCCTACAATGAGCAGTTCTTC.

This clonotype was seen more than once but under ten times. The chain employs TRBV7-9 and TRBJ2-3, with D perhaps TRBD2 (5 bases). Germline CDR1 and CDR2: SEHNR and FQNEAQ (reference sequence). The CDR3 is 15 residues long. The V gene lost 1 base and the J gene lost 6 bases, with 14 bases spanning the gap. The chain's CDR3 is CASSLDGEGKDTQYF. The CDR3 DNA sequence: TGTGCCAGCAGCTTAGACGGGGAAGGGAAGGATACGCAGTATTTT.

The table lists this clonotype with a few counts. The V gene is TRBV12-3 or TRBV12-4, the J gene TRBJ2-3, with D possibly matching TRBD2 (6 bases). The CDR3 loop spans 15 amino acids. Trimming took 4 bases from V and 5 from J, leaving 16 bases between them. CDR3 residues: CASSSAGGLLDTQYF. In DNA form, the CDR3 reads TGTGCCAGCAGTTCCGCAGGAGGGCTGTTAGATACGCAGTATTTT.

This rearrangement joins TRBV24-1 to TRBJ2-2; D is ambiguous. This CDR3 has 12 amino acids. The germline CDR1 and CDR2 sequences are KGHDR and SFDVKD. The V gene lost 6 bases and the J gene lost 6 bases, with 7 bases spanning the gap. The CDR3 DNA reads as TGTGCCACCAGTCCTGGGTCCGGGGAGCTGTTTTTT. It translates to CATSPGSGELFF.

The sample holds a few counts of this clonotype. J is TRBJ2-2 and V is TRBV25-1; a weak D match, TRBD2 (5 bases). CDR3 length: 13 amino acids. Germline V lookup: CDR1 MGHDK, CDR2 SYGVNS. V was cut by 7 bases and J by 8 bases, with 14 bases left in between. The CDR3 reads CASTGLNWGELFF. The CDR3 DNA sequence: TGTGCCAGCACTGGACTCAACTGGGGGGAGCTGTTTTTT.

This clonotype came up a few times. V and J are TRBV11-2 and TRBJ2-5; D may be TRBD1 or TRBD2 (5 bases each). V was trimmed by 5 bases and J by 2 bases, leaving 15 bases between them. This CDR3 region has 15 residues. Germline V gives CDR1 SGHAT, CDR2 FQNNGV. The CDR3 nucleotides are TGTGCCAGCAGCGGGGACGGCAGCCGACAAGAGACCCAGTACTTC. The encoded protein is CASSGDGSRQETQYF.

The CDR3 DNA reads as TGTGCCAGCAGCCCACGTCCGGATTATGGCTACACCTTC. It encodes CASSPRPDYGYTF. The chain couples TRBV7-9 to TRBJ1-2; D ambiguous. The V end was cut by 5 bases, the J end by 5 bases, with 12 bases between. In germline, CDR1 is SEHNR, CDR2 FQNEAQ (reference sequence). This CDR3 contains 13 residues.

This clonotype was counted many times. The CDR3 region is CASNDSGRRSRFMNTEAFF. The CDR3, as DNA: TGTGCCAGCAACGACTCCGGACGGAGAAGTCGCTTCATGAACACTGAAGCTTTCTTT. The V and J genes are TRBV7-9 and TRBJ1-1; no firm D call. Trimming left V 7 bases short and J 0 bases short, with 27 bases between. Germline CDR1 SEHNR, CDR2 FQNEAQ (reference sequence). The CDR3 spans 19 residues. The full variable domain, its missing parts supplied by reference TRBV7-9 and TRBJ1-1, is DTGVSQNPRHKITKRGQNVTFRCDPISEHNRLYWYRQTLGQGPEFLTYFQNEAQLEKSRLLSDRFSAERPKGSFSTLEIQRTEQGDSAMYLCASNDSGRRSRFMNTEAFFGQGTRLTVV.

This clonotype was seen more than once but under ten times. This chain links TRBV7-9 with TRBJ2-5; possibly TRBD2 for D (6 bases). CDR3 length: 17 residues. V lost 8 bases and J 5 bases, leaving 27 bases between the germline ends. The germline gives CDR1 SEHNR, CDR2 FQNEAQ (reference sequence). CDR3 amino acids: CASFHNKAGHPGETQYF. The CDR3 coding sequence is TGTGCCAGCTTCCACAACAAGGCGGGGCACCCCGGGGAGACCCAGTACTTC.

V is TRBV19 and J is TRBJ2-1; 8 positions agree with TRBD2. With V trimmed by 3 bases and J by 7 bases, 8 bases remained unmatched. The CDR3 sequence is 15 residues long. CDR1 and CDR2 from the germline V gene are LNHDA and SQIVND (reference sequence). In DNA, the CDR3 is TGTGCCAGTAGTATTATCGGGGGGGGCCGTAATGAGCAGTTCTTC. As protein: CASSIIGGGRNEQFF.

This clonotype appeared a few times. V is TRBV10-1 and J is TRBJ2-3; 8 bases fit TRBD1. With V trimmed by 8 bases and J by 2 bases, 6 bases remained unmatched. CDR1 and CDR2 (germline): WNHNN, SYGVQD (reference sequence). The CDR3 loop spans 14 amino acids. This CDR3 reads CASGGQDITDTQYF. The CDR3 DNA is TGCGCCAGCGGGGGACAGGACATCACAGATACGCAGTATTTT.

J is TRBJ1-6 and V is TRBV14; the match to TRBD1 covers 8 bases. This CDR3 contains 16 residues. Germline V lookup: CDR1 SGHDN, CDR2 FVKESK. Losses at the gene ends were 0 bases for V and 7 bases for J; bases not matched to a gene: 5. This CDR3 reads CASSQDMNRGNSPLHF. The CDR3 region has the DNA TGTGCCAGCAGCCAAGATATGAACAGGGGGAATTCACCCCTCCACTTT.

The chain employs TRBV10-3 and TRBJ2-1; TRBD2 agrees at 9 bases. CDR3 size: 21 residues. The germline V gene has CDR1 ENHRY and CDR2 SYGVKD. J gave up 0 bases and V 0 bases, and 15 bases lay outside the gene matches. The chain's CDR3 is CAISESRGSGGSSSSYNEQFF. Written as DNA, the CDR3 is TGTGCCATCAGTGAGTCGAGGGGTAGCGGGGGTTCCTCCTCCTCCTACAATGAGCAGTTCTTC.

The V call is TRBV4-1, the J call TRBJ2-1; the D gene is possibly TRBD2 (6 bases). Germline CDR1 reads MGHRA; CDR2 reads YSYEKL. V shed 0 bases and J shed 0 bases, with 12 bases lying between them. The CDR3 contains 17 residues. The CDR3 DNA reads TGCGCCAGCAGCCAAGATCTAGCGTTGGACTCCTACAATGAGCAGTTCTTC. This gives the protein CASSQDLALDSYNEQFF.

This clonotype was observed at least ten times. The chain uses TRBV7-6 and TRBJ2-7; tentatively, D is TRBD1 (6 bases). CDR1 is SGHVS and CDR2 is FNYEAQ in the germline V gene. The V end lost 4 bases, the J end lost 6 bases, and 13 bases lay between the germline ends. The CDR3 runs to 13 residues. The CDR3: CASSSLRGSEQYF. The CDR3 DNA reads TGTGCCAGCAGCTCGCTTAGGGGGAGCGAGCAGTACTTC.

The rearrangement uses TRBV28 and TRBJ2-2; TRBD1 aligns across 9 bases. V trimming: 6 bases; J trimming: 2 bases; junction bases outside the gene matches: 10. The CDR3 consists of 17 residues. Germline V gene data show CDR1 as MDHEN and CDR2 as SYDVKM. Here the CDR3 DNA reads TGTGCCAGCAGCAGCCTTGGGACAGGGCTAAACACCGGGGAGCTGTTTTTT. It specifies CASSSLGTGLNTGELFF.

The chain combines TRBV3-1 with TRBJ1-2; possibly TRBD1 for D (5 bases). The CDR3 is 15 amino acids. Trimming stripped 3 bases from V and 4 bases from J, with 15 bases between. Germline values: CDR1 LGHDT, CDR2 YNNKEL (reference sequence). As DNA, the CDR3 is TGTGCCAGCAGCCAGGGTGAGGGGTTAGCCTATGGCTACACCTTC. This translates into CASSQGEGLAYGYTF.

This clonotype was seen once. The chain combines TRBV12-5 with TRBJ1-4, with TRBD1 identical over 7 bases. CDR1 and CDR2 from the germline V gene are LGHNT and FRNRAP. The CDR3 loop spans 13 amino acids. V shed 6 bases, J shed 8 bases, and the junction held 6 bases outside the gene matches. The CDR3 nucleotides read TGTGCTAGTGGCATGGGACAGAACGAAAAACTGTTTTTT. As protein: CASGMGQNEKLFF.